This TCR beta chain derives from a study of cytomegalovirus exposure and HLA in healthy donors. The study, taken as a whole, reports: A prior analysis recorded that most TCR beta V segments were productive about 87% or about 30% of the time. Altogether, 160 or so TCR beta chains were recorded as cytomegalovirus-associated.

From germline, CDR1 is SEHNR and CDR2 FQNEAQ (reference sequence). Between the trimmed V and J ends, which lost 5 bases and 4 bases, there was a span of 17 bases. CDR3 length: 15 residues. A remark on this clone: Its antigen remains unknown.

At sampling all donors were nominally healthy, likely with unrecorded immune exposures. With 60 Vbeta and 13 Jbeta primers, the PCR was carried out. The assay was immunoSEQ multiplex PCR, and TCRdb's table has in-frame clones only and misses some. The sample comprises some 150,000 clones, 60% to 80% of which are singletons, and around 6.7% rests with the top ten. Sample: PBMCs. This rearrangement joins TRBV7-9 to TRBJ1-1, with a weak D call TRBD1 (5 bases). This TCR was sampled from a middle-aged woman in good health and CMV-seropositive. CDR3 nucleotides: TGTGCCAGCAGCCCATCACAGGCCTTTGCCACTGAAGCTTTCTTT. This sequence encodes CASSPSQAFATEAFF.